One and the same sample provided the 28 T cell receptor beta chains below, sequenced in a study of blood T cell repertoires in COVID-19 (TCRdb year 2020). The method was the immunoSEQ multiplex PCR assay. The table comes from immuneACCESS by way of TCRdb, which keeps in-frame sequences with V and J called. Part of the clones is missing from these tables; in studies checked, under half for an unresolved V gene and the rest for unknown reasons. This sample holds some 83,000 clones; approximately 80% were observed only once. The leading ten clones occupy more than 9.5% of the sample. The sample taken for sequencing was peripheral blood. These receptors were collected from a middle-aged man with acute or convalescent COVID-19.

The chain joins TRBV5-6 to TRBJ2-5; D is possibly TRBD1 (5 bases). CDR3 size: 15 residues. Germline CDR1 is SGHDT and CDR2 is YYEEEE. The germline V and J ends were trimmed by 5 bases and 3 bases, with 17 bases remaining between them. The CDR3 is CASRAGWISEETQYF. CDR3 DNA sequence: TGTGCCAGCAGGGCAGGGTGGATCTCTGAAGAGACCCAGTACTTC.

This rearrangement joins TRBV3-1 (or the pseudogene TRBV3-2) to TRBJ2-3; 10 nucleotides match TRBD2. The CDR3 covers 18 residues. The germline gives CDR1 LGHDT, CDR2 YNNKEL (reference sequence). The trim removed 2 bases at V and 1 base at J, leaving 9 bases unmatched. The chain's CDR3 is CASSQNAASGGRTDTQYF. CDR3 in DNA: TGTGCCAGCAGCCAAAACGCGGCTAGCGGGGGACGCACAGATACGCAGTATTTT.

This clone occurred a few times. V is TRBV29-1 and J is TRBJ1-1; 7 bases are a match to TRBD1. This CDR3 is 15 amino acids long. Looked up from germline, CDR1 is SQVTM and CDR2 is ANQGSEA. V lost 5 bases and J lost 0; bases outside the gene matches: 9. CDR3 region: CSVQSTGTVNTEAFF. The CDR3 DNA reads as TGCAGCGTTCAGTCTACCGGGACAGTGAACACTGAAGCTTTCTTT.

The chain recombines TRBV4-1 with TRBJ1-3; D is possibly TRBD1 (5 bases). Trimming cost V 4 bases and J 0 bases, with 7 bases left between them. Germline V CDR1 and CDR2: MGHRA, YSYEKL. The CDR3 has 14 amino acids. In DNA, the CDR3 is TGCGCCAGCAGCCGCGGGACCTCTGGAAACACCATATATTTT. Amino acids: CASSRGTSGNTIYF.

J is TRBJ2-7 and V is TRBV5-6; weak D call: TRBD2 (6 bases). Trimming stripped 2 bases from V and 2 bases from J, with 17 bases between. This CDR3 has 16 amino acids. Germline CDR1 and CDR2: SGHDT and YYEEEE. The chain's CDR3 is CASSLISGTLTYEQYF. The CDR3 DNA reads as TGTGCCAGCAGCTTAATTTCCGGGACTCTCACCTACGAGCAGTACTTC.

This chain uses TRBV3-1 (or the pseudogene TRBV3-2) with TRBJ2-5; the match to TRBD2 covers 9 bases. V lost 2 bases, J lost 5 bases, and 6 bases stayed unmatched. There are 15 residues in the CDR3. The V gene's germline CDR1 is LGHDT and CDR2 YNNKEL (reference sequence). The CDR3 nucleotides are TGTGCCAGCAGCCAATTTGCGGGAGGGAGTGAGACCCAGTACTTC. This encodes CASSQFAGGSETQYF.

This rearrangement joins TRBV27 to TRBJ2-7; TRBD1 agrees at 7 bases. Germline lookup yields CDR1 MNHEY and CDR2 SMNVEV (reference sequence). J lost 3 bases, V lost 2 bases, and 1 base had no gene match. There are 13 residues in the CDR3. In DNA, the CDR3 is TGTGCCAGCAGTTTAACAGGGGACTACGAGCAGTACTTC. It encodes CASSLTGDYEQYF.

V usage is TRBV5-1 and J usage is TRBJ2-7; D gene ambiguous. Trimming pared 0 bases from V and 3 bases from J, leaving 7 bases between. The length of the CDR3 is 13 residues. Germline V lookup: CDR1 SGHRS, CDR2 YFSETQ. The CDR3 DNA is TGCGCCAGCAGCTTGGAAGTCTACTACGAGCAGTACTTC. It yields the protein CASSLEVYYEQYF.

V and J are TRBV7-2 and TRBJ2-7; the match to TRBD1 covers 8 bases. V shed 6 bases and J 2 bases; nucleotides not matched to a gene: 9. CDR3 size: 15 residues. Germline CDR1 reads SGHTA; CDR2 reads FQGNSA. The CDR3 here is CASSTGQGGTYEQYF. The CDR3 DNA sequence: TGTGCCAGCAGTACTGGACAGGGAGGAACCTACGAGCAGTACTTC.

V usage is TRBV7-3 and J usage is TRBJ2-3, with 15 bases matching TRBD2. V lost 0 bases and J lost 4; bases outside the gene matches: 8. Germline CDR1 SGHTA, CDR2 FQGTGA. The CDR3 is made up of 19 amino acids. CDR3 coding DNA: TGTGCCAGCAGCTTAACTCCGGGACTAGCGGGAGGACGGGCAGATACGCAGTATTTT. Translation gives CASSLTPGLAGGRADTQYF.

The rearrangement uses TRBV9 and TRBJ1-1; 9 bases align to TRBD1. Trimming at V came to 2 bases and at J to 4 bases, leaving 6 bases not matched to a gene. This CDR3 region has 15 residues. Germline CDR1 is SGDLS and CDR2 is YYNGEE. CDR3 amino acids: CASSVFGDRATEAFF. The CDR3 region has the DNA TGTGCCAGCAGCGTCTTCGGGGACAGGGCCACTGAAGCTTTCTTT.

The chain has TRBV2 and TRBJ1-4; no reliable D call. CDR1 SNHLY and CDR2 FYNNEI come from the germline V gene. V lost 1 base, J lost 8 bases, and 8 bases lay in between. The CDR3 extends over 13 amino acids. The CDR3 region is CASSEGRREKLFF. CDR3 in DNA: TGTGCCAGCAGTGAAGGGAGGAGGGAAAAACTGTTTTTT.

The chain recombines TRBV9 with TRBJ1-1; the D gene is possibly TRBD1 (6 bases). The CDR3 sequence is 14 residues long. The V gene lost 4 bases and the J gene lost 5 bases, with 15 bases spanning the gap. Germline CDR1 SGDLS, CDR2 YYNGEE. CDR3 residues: CASSFQGSGTEAFF. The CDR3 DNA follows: TGTGCCAGCAGCTTTCAGGGGTCGGGAACTGAAGCTTTCTTT.

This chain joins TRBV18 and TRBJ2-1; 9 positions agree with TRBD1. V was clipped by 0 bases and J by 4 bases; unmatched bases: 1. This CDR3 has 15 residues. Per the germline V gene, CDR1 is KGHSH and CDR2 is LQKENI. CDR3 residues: CASSPPGQGYNEQFF. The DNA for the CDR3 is TGTGCCAGCTCACCACCGGGACAGGGATACAATGAGCAGTTCTTC.

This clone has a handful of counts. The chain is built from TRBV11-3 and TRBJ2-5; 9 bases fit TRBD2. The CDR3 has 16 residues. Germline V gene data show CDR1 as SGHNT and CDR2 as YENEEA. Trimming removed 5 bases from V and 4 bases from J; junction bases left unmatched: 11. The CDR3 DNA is TGTGCCAGCAGCCTAACCGGGACTAGCAAGGGAGAGACCCAGTACTTC. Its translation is CASSLTGTSKGETQYF.

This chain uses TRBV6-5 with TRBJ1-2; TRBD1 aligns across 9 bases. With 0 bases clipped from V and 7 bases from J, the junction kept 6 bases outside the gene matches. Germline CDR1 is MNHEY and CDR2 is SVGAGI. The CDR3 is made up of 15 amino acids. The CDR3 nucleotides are TGTGCCAGCAGTTACTCTGAACAGGGGGCCAGTGGCTACACCTTC. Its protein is CASSYSEQGASGYTF.

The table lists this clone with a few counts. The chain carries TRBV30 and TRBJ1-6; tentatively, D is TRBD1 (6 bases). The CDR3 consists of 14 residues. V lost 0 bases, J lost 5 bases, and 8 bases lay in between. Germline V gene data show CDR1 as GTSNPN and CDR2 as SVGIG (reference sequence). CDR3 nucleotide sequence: TGTGCCTGGAGTGTAAAGGGGGATAATTCACCCCTCCACTTT. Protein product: CAWSVKGDNSPLHF.

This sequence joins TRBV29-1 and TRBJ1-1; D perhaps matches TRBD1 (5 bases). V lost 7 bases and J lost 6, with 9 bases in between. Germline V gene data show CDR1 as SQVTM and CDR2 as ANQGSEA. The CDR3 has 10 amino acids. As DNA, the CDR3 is TGCAGCGGGATGACAGCTGAAGCTTTCTTT. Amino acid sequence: CSGMTAEAFF. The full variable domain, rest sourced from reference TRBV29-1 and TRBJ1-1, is SAVISQKPSRDICQRGTSLTIQCQVDSQVTMMFWYRQQPGQSLTLIATANQGSEATYESGFVIDKFPISRPNLTFSTLTVSNMSPEDSSIYLCSGMTAEAFFGQGTRLTVV.

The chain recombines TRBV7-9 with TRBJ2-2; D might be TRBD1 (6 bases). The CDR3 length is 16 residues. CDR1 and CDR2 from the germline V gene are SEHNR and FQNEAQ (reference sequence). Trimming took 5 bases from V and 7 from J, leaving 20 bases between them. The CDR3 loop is CASSLYREPYNGELFF. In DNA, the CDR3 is TGTGCCAGCAGCCTATACAGGGAACCGTATAACGGGGAGCTGTTTTTT.

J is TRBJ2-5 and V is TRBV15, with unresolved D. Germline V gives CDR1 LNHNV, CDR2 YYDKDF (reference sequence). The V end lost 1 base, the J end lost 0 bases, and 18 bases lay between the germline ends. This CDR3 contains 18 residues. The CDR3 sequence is CATSRGYGGSPYQETQYF. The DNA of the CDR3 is TGTGCCACCAGCAGAGGCTATGGCGGAAGCCCGTACCAAGAGACCCAGTACTTC.

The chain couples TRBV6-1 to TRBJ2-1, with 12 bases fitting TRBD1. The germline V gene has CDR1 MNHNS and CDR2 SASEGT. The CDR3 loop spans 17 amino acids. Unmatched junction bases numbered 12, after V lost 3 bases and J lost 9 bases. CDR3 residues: CASSDPRPGQGAVEQFF. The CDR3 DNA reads TGTGCCAGCAGTGACCCCCGACCGGGACAGGGGGCTGTTGAGCAGTTCTTC.

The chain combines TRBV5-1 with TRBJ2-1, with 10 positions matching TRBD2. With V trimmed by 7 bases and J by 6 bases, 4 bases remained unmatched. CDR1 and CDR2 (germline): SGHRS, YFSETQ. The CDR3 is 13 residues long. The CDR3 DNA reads TGCGCCAGCGGGGCTAGCGGGAGCAATGAGCAGTTCTTC. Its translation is CASGASGSNEQFF. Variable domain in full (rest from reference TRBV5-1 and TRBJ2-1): KAGVTQTPRYLIKTRGQQVTLSCSPISGHRSVSWYQQTPGQGLQFLFEYFSETQRNKGNFPGRFSGRQFSNSRSEMNVSTLELGDSALYLCASGASGSNEQFFGPGTRLTVL.

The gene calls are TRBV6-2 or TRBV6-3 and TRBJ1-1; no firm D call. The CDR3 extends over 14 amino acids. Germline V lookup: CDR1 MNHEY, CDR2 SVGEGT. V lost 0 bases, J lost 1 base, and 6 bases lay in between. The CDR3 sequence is CASSYSPGNTEAFF. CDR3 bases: TGTGCCAGCAGTTACTCTCCGGGGAACACTGAAGCTTTCTTT.

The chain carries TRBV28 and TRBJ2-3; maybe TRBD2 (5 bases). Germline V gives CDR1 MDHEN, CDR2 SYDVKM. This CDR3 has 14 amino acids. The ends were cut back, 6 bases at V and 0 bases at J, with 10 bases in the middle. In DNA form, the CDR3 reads TGTGCCAGCAGGGGCGGGCACAGCACAGATACGCAGTATTTT. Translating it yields CASRGGHSTDTQYF.

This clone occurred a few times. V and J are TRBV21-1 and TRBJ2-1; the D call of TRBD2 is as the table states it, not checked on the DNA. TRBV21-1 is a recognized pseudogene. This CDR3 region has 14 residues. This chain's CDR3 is CASSKARVFDEQFF. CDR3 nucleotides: TGTGCCAGCAGCAAAGCGCGGGTATTCGATGAGCAGTTCTTC.

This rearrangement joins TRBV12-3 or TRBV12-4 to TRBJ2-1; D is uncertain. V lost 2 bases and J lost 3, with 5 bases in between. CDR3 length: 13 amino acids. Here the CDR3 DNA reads TGTGCCAGCAGTTTACGACACTACAATGAGCAGTTCTTC. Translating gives CASSLRHYNEQFF.

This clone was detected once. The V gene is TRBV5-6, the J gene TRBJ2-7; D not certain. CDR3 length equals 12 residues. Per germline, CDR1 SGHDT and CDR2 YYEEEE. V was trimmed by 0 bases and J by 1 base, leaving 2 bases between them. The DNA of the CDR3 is TGTGCCAGCAGCTTGGTATCCTACGAGCAGTACTTC. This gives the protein CASSLVSYEQYF. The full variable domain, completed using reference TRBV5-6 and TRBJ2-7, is DAGVTQSPTHLIKTRGQQVTLRCSPKSGHDTVSWYQQALGQGPQFIFQYYEEEERQRGNFPDRFSGHQFPNYSSELNVNALLLGDSALYLCASSLVSYEQYFGPGTRLTVT.

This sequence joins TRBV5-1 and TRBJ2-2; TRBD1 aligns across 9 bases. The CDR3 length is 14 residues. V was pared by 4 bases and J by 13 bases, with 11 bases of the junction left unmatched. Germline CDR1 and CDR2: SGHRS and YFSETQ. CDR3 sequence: CASSQGQGQVGLFF. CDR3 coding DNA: TGCGCCAGCAGCCAAGGACAGGGGCAGGTGGGGCTGTTTTTT.